Below, 8 T cell receptor beta chains from the same sample are listed, as sequenced in a study of blood T cell repertoires in COVID-19. Some clones are missing from TCRdb's copy, which holds only in-frame ones; the method was immunoSEQ multiplex PCR. The table has hundreds of thousands of clones, just under 85% seen once. The sequenced sample consisted of peripheral blood. The receptors stem from an elderly woman with acute or convalescent COVID-19.

The V call is TRBV19, the J call TRBJ2-3; 11 bases are shared with TRBD2. CDR3 length equals 16 residues. The ends lost 1 base at V and 2 bases at J; junction bases unmatched: 2. The germline CDR1 and CDR2 sequences are LNHDA and SQIVND (reference sequence). CDR3 residues: CASSIVAGGYTDTQYF. CDR3 bases: TGTGCCAGTAGTATAGTAGCGGGGGGGTACACAGATACGCAGTATTTT.

This chain links TRBV7-9 with TRBJ2-7, with TRBD1 matching 11 bases. The CDR3 is 15 amino acids. Germline values: CDR1 SEHNR, CDR2 FQNEAQ (reference sequence). V was pared by 4 bases and J by 7 bases, with 9 bases of the junction left unmatched. Here the CDR3 reads CASSYPGQGAKEQYF. In DNA form, the CDR3 reads TGTGCCAGCAGCTACCCCGGACAGGGGGCTAAAGAGCAGTACTTC.

The DNA of the CDR3 is TGTGCCAGCAGGACAGGGTCGTCGGAGACCCAGTACTTC. Translated, it gives CASRTGSSETQYF. The chain joins TRBV12-3 or TRBV12-4 to TRBJ2-5, with 7 bases that match TRBD1. The CDR3 covers 13 residues. The junction had 6 bases not matched to a gene; V was cut back by 6 bases and J by 5 bases.

The genes are TRBV4-2 and TRBJ2-1, with D perhaps TRBD1 (5 bases). V lost 6 bases and J lost 12, with 12 bases in between. Germline-derived CDR1 and CDR2 are LGHNA and YNFKEQ. The CDR3 runs 11 residues. CDR3 DNA: TGTGCCAGCAGGGCCAGGGAAACGCAGTTCTTC. Amino acid sequence: CASRARETQFF.

V and J are TRBV2 and TRBJ1-5, with TRBD1 matching 8 bases. V was clipped by 1 base and J by 5 bases; unmatched bases: 7. The length of the CDR3 is 16 residues. CDR1 and CDR2 (germline): SNHLY, FYNNEI. The CDR3 spells CASSEGPGGRYQPQHF. For the CDR3, the DNA is TGTGCCAGCAGTGAAGGGCCAGGGGGCAGGTATCAGCCCCAGCATTTT.

The genes are TRBV9 and TRBJ2-4; maybe TRBD2 (6 bases). CDR3 size: 15 residues. Germline CDR1 SGDLS, CDR2 YYNGEE. V was shortened by 0 bases and J by 6 bases, with 13 bases between the two germline ends. The chain's CDR3 is CASSVGVGGVNIQYF. The CDR3 bases are TGTGCCAGCAGCGTAGGGGTTGGAGGGGTAAACATTCAGTACTTC.

V is TRBV2 and J is TRBJ2-7; possible D gene TRBD1, 6 bases. V dropped 3 bases and J dropped 2 bases, with 11 bases sitting between them. The length of the CDR3 is 14 residues. Germline V lookup: CDR1 SNHLY, CDR2 FYNNEI. The CDR3 here is CASSDGRGAYEQYF. As DNA, the CDR3 is TGTGCCAGCAGTGATGGCAGGGGAGCCTACGAGCAGTACTTC.

This chain uses TRBV5-1 with TRBJ1-6; weak D call: TRBD1 (5 bases). Germline CDR1 and CDR2: SGHRS and YFSETQ. The V end was cut by 0 bases, the J end by 9 bases, with 16 bases between. This CDR3 contains 16 residues. The CDR3 sequence is CASSLGPGGGSSPLHF. The DNA of the CDR3 is TGCGCCAGCAGCTTGGGACCAGGCGGGGGAAGTTCACCCCTCCACTTT. Based on the CDR3 plus reference TRBV5-1 and TRBJ1-6, the full variable domain is KAGVTQTPRYLIKTRGQQVTLSCSPISGHRSVSWYQQTPGQGLQFLFEYFSETQRNKGNFPGRFSGRQFSNSRSEMNVSTLELGDSALYLCASSLGPGGGSSPLHFGNGTRLTVT.